This TCR beta chain was documented in a study of cytomegalovirus exposure and HLA in healthy donors. Study results and limitations: Roughly uniform depth of sequencing across donors was assumed in presence/absence analyses. Researchers had no immune exposure information except CMV serostatus available.

PCR was performed using 60 Vbeta and 13 Jbeta primers. Sequencing was performed with immunoSEQ multiplex PCR; in TCRdb, only in-frame clones are kept and a portion is missing. The table has some 120,000 clones, approximately 58% seen once. Comments on this clone: Its antigen is still unknown.

Every donor was a healthy person donating bone marrow. Germline CDR1 and CDR2: MGHRA and YSYEKL. This CDR3 spans 14 amino acids. V was pared by 2 bases and J by 3 bases, with 10 bases between. This chain links TRBV4-1 with TRBJ2-5, with no clear D. This receptor was taken from a woman in her 30s in good health and CMV-seronegative. Sequencing was performed on PBMCs. CDR3 amino acids: CASSQSPGEETQYF. CDR3 sequence (DNA): TGCGCCAGCAGCCAAAGTCCAGGCGAAGAGACCCAGTACTTC.